These 24 T cell receptor beta chains came from one sample sequenced in a study of T cell responses to AZD1222 COVID-19 vaccine. TCRdb's table, derived via immunoSEQ multiplex PCR, lists solely in-frame clones and lacks some. The sample holds 70,000 to 90,000 clones, under 90% seen once. The specimen was peripheral blood, collected on day 0 of AZD1222 vaccination. The receptor set was obtained from an adult in good health.

In the case of this clone: A much larger clone is a single base away; this may be a read error. Other DNA sequences in this specimen translate into the identical CDR3. The V gene is TRBV5-5, the J gene TRBJ2-7, with D perhaps TRBD1 (8 bases). There are 13 residues in the CDR3. Germline CDR1 is SGHKS and CDR2 is YYEKEE (reference sequence). Here the CDR3 DNA reads TGTGCCAGTAGCTTCGGACAGGGAGGGCAGCAGTACTTC. Translating gives CASSFGQGGQQYF.

This chain links TRBV11-2 with TRBJ2-7; TRBD1 agrees at 8 bases. The CDR3 totals 14 residues. Per the germline V gene, CDR1 is SGHAT and CDR2 is FQNNGV. The V gene end was trimmed by 4 bases and the J gene end by 8 bases; junction bases not matched to a gene: 10. The DNA of the CDR3 is TGTGCCAGCAGCTCTGAGGGCAGGGGGCTCAAGCAGTACTTC. Translation: CASSSEGRGLKQYF.

This clone was detected once. The rearrangement uses TRBV6-1 and TRBJ1-4; the match to TRBD1 covers 7 bases. The germline CDR1 and CDR2 sequences are MNHNS and SASEGT. This CDR3 contains 16 residues. V gave up 3 bases and J gave up 0 bases; unmatched junction bases: 4. The CDR3 nucleotides read TGTGCCAGCAGTGACCGCCAGGGGGCAACTAATGAAAAACTGTTTTTT. Its protein is CASSDRQGATNEKLFF.

The gene calls are TRBV4-3 and TRBJ2-2; weak D call: TRBD2 (6 bases). CDR3 size: 14 residues. Deletions cut 2 bases from V and 6 bases from J, with 10 bases between. Germline lookup yields CDR1 LGHNA and CDR2 YSLEER. In nucleotides, the CDR3 is TGCGCCAGCAGCCAACCGGGGGTCGCCGGGGAGCTGTTTTTT. Protein product: CASSQPGVAGELFF.

The J gene is TRBJ2-2, the V gene TRBV6-1, with TRBD2 matching 11 bases. V trimming: 4 bases; J trimming: 7 bases; junction bases outside the gene matches: 11. The CDR3 extends over 17 amino acids. Per germline, CDR1 MNHNS and CDR2 SASEGT. CDR3 nucleotides: TGTGCCAGCAGTGCCCTAGCGGGAGGCCGAGGTTTCGGGGAGCTGTTTTTT. It translates to CASSALAGGRGFGELFF.

The V gene is TRBV13, the J gene TRBJ2-7; 8 nucleotides line up with TRBD1. Germline V gene sequence: CDR1 PRHDT, CDR2 FYEKMQ (reference sequence). V was pared by 0 bases and J by 3 bases, with 4 bases of the junction left unmatched. The CDR3 contains 15 residues. CDR3 bases: TGTGCCAGCAGCTTAGGGGACAGGGAGGACTACGAGCAGTACTTC. This sequence encodes CASSLGDREDYEQYF.

CDR3 region: CASSFQHSGVGLNYEQYF. The CDR3 DNA is TGTGCCAGCAGCTTCCAACATTCAGGGGTAGGTCTTAACTACGAGCAGTACTTC. This chain uses TRBV7-2 with TRBJ2-7; possible D gene TRBD1, 6 bases. Germline V gives CDR1 SGHTA, CDR2 FQGNSA. V was shortened by 3 bases and J by 3 bases, with 24 bases between the two germline ends. The CDR3 loop spans 18 amino acids.

The chain employs TRBV5-5 and TRBJ2-3, with D hard to call. V was clipped by 0 bases and J by 4 bases, with 3 bases between them. The CDR3 loop spans 12 amino acids. Per the germline V gene, CDR1 is SGHKS and CDR2 is YYEKEE (reference sequence). In nucleotides, the CDR3 is TGTGCCAGCAGCTTGGTAGCAGATACGCAGTATTTT. Amino acid sequence: CASSLVADTQYF.

This clone was seen only a few times. The V and J genes are TRBV5-1 and TRBJ2-2; D perhaps matches TRBD2 (6 bases). This CDR3 comprises 17 residues. The V and J ends lost 1 base and 2 bases respectively, with 15 bases between them. The germline V gene has CDR1 SGHRS and CDR2 YFSETQ. The CDR3 protein is CASSLIPGGTNTGELFF. As DNA, the CDR3 is TGCGCCAGCAGCTTGATCCCTGGCGGGACCAACACCGGGGAGCTGTTTTTT.

V and J are TRBV12-3 or TRBV12-4 and TRBJ1-2, with D possibly being TRBD1 (6 bases). There are 13 residues in the CDR3. Deletions cut 5 bases from V and 4 bases from J, with 11 bases between. In nucleotides, the CDR3 is TGTGCCAGCAGTCGGGACACCTTCTATGGCTACACCTTC. Translated: CASSRDTFYGYTF.

The chain couples TRBV7-6 to TRBJ1-2; 8 bases are a match to TRBD1. Germline-derived CDR1 and CDR2 are SGHVS and FNYEAQ. The V gene end was trimmed by 5 bases and the J gene end by 8 bases; junction bases not matched to a gene: 16. The CDR3 has 16 residues. CDR3 in amino acids: CASSNPGQDLFGGYTF. The CDR3 coding sequence is TGTGCCAGCAGCAACCCGGGACAGGATCTCTTTGGGGGCTACACCTTC.

The V gene is TRBV27, the J gene TRBJ2-7; D is undetermined. Trimming left V 5 bases short and J 0 bases short, with 14 bases between. The CDR3 spans 15 residues. Germline CDR1 reads MNHEY; CDR2 reads SMNVEV (reference sequence). The CDR3 is CASSPRVGSSYEQYF. CDR3 coding DNA: TGTGCCAGCAGTCCCCGCGTCGGCTCCTCCTACGAGCAGTACTTC.

V gene TRBV3-1 (or the pseudogene TRBV3-2) combines with J gene TRBJ1-1; D not resolved. Trimming shortened V by 0 bases and J by 4 bases, and 12 bases separated the two germline ends. This CDR3 has 15 residues. Germline V gene lookup returns CDR1 LGHDT and CDR2 YNNKEL (reference sequence). The CDR3 here is CASSQDGQLFTEAFF. In DNA form, the CDR3 reads TGTGCCAGCAGCCAAGATGGGCAGCTCTTCACTGAAGCTTTCTTT.

The chain is built from TRBV4-3 and TRBJ1-6; D ambiguous. CDR3 length equals 12 residues. CDR1 and CDR2 from the germline V gene are LGHNA and YSLEER. Trimming pared 5 bases from V and 9 bases from J, leaving 8 bases between. CDR3 region: CASSFPGSPLHF. The CDR3 nucleotides are TGCGCCAGCAGCTTCCCCGGTTCACCCCTCCACTTT.

J is TRBJ1-2 and V is TRBV5-5; no clear D. Trimming pared 4 bases from V and 8 bases from J, leaving 12 bases between. The CDR3 extends over 12 amino acids. Germline V gene data show CDR1 as SGHKS and CDR2 as YYEKEE (reference sequence). CDR3 sequence reads: CASSPGPRGYTF. CDR3 nucleotide sequence: TGTGCCAGCAGCCCCGGGCCGCGGGGCTACACCTTC.

The V call is TRBV7-9, the J call TRBJ1-2; TRBD1 matches at 7 bases. The trim removed 6 bases at V and 8 bases at J, leaving 9 bases unmatched. Germline CDR1 reads SEHNR; CDR2 reads FQNEAQ (reference sequence). The CDR3 runs 13 residues. The CDR3 protein is CASRFGDSEGYTF. The CDR3 DNA follows: TGTGCCAGCAGGTTCGGGGACAGTGAGGGCTACACCTTC.

The chain employs TRBV3-1 (or the pseudogene TRBV3-2) and TRBJ2-3; D gene uncertain. CDR1 is LGHDT and CDR2 is YNNKEL in the germline V gene (reference sequence). CDR3 size: 17 residues. Trimming removed 1 base from V and 3 bases from J, with 17 bases in between. CDR3 nucleotides: TGTGCCAGCAGCCAAGGGACCGATAACTTCGGTACAGATACGCAGTATTTT. Protein: CASSQGTDNFGTDTQYF.

CDR3 loop: CASEQGQNYGYTF. The CDR3 bases are TGTGCCAGCGAGCAGGGACAGAACTATGGCTACACCTTC. The chain joins TRBV19 to TRBJ1-2; 7 bases match TRBD1. The CDR3 is 13 residues long. The germline V gene encodes CDR1 LNHDA and CDR2 SQIVND (reference sequence). J lost 2 bases, V lost 9 bases, and 6 bases had no gene match.

The J gene is TRBJ2-7, the V gene TRBV4-1; 9 positions match TRBD2. The V segment lost 0 bases and the J segment 4 bases; nucleotides outside the gene matches: 4. The CDR3 contains 15 residues. Germline loops: CDR1 MGHRA, CDR2 YSYEKL. Here the CDR3 reads CASSQDWGLAYEQYF. The CDR3 DNA reads as TGCGCCAGCAGCCAAGATTGGGGACTAGCTTACGAGCAGTACTTC.

The sample holds a few counts of this clone. This sequence joins TRBV9 and TRBJ2-3; 7 bases align to TRBD2. V was pared by 4 bases and J by 0 bases, with 5 bases of the junction left unmatched. CDR3 length equals 15 residues. The V gene's germline CDR1 is SGDLS and CDR2 YYNGEE. The CDR3 DNA sequence: TGTGCCAGCAGCAAGAGCGGGACTAGCACAGATACGCAGTATTTT. This gives the protein CASSKSGTSTDTQYF.

The chain is built from TRBV5-1 and TRBJ1-2; D perhaps matches TRBD1 (6 bases). CDR1 SGHRS and CDR2 YFSETQ come from the germline V gene. Trimming took off 4 bases at V and 2 bases at J, with 15 bases between the two ends. The CDR3 has 15 residues. This chain's CDR3 is CASSVTGTPNYGYTF. The CDR3 nucleotides are TGCGCCAGCAGCGTAACCGGGACACCAAACTATGGCTACACCTTC.

In the case of this clone: This may be a read error: a much more frequent sequence differs by one nucleotide. In the same sample, other DNA sequences code for this CDR3. The rearrangement uses TRBV6-1 and TRBJ2-1; a possible D gene is TRBD2 (6 bases). CDR3 length: 15 residues. Germline V gene lookup returns CDR1 MNHNS and CDR2 SASEGT. V gave up 0 bases and J gave up 0 bases, with 6 bases separating them. CDR3 bases: TGTGCCAGCAGTGAAGCGGGAGGCTCCTACAATGAGCAGTTCTTC. Amino acid sequence: CASSEAGGSYNEQFF.

The V and J genes are TRBV29-1 and TRBJ1-4; D is unclear. The CDR3 contains 13 residues. Trimming removed 1 base at V and 1 base at J, with 4 bases between. Germline V gene data show CDR1 as SQVTM and CDR2 as ANQGSEA. CDR3 protein: CSVEVLTNEKLFF. The CDR3 DNA reads TGCAGCGTTGAAGTATTAACTAATGAAAAACTGTTTTTT.

This chain joins TRBV6-2 or TRBV6-3 and TRBJ2-5; 8 positions agree with TRBD2. The germline V gene encodes CDR1 MNHEY and CDR2 SVGEGT. The J segment lost 6 bases and the V segment lost 3 bases, leaving 6 bases of the junction unmatched. The CDR3 runs 14 residues. The CDR3 bases are TGTGCCAGCAGTTATATTAGCGGGGTCAAGACCCAGTACTTC. This sequence encodes CASSYISGVKTQYF.